Described below is a single TCR beta chain sequence and its context. Its specificity is unknown. Amplification used 60 Vbeta primers and 13 Jbeta primers. Produced via immunoSEQ multiplex PCR; TCRdb's table is partial and in-frame only. The data hold about 210,000 clones, with roughly 80% observed a single time. This entry is derived from a study of cytomegalovirus exposure and HLA in healthy donors. Study conclusions and caveats: In most subjects, TCR beta sequences reportedly gave accurate predictions of HLA-A and HLA-B alleles.

This CDR3 spans 17 amino acids. Trimming at V came to 3 bases and at J to 2 bases, leaving 12 bases not matched to a gene. In germline, CDR1 is LNHNV, CDR2 YYDKDF (reference sequence). The specimen was PBMCs. The chain has TRBV15 and TRBJ2-5; TRBD2 aligns across 7 bases. This TCR derives from a man aged 35 to 55 in good health and CMV-seropositive. The CDR3 region has the DNA TGTGCCACCAGCAGCACGATTACGGGAGGTGGGCAAGAGACCCAGTACTTC. Its protein product is CATSSTITGGGQETQYF.